This TCR beta chain came from a study of CD4+ T cells in melanoma. The CDR3 is made up of 15 amino acids. The V segment lost 4 bases and the J segment 5 bases; nucleotides outside the gene matches: 7. The germline V gene has CDR1 SGHAT and CDR2 FQDESV (reference sequence). Produced via immunoSEQ multiplex PCR; TCRdb's table is partial and in-frame only. The sample holds tens of thousands of clones, 82% seen once. The sample taken for sequencing was cells from a culture (not recorded whether cultured in vitro). The clonotype was recovered from a human donor with melanoma. V and J are TRBV11-1 and TRBJ1-2; TRBD1 matches at 10 bases. CDR3 region: CASSSGRTGGYGYTF. The CDR3 DNA follows: TGTGCCAGCAGCTCGGGGCGGACAGGGGGTTATGGCTACACCTTC.